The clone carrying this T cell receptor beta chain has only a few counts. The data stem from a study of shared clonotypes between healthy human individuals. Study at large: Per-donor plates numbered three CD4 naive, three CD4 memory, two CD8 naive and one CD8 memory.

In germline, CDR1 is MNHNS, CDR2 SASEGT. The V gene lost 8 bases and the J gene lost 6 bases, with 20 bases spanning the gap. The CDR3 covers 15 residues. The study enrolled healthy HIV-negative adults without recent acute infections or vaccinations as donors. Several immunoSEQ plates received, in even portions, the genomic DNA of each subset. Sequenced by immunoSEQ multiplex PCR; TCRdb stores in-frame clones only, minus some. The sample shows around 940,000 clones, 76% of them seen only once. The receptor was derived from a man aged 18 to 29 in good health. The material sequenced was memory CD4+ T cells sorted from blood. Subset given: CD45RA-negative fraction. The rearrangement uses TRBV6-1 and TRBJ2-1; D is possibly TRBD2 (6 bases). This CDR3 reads CASVEGGSGGNEQFF. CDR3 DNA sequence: TGTGCCAGCGTTGAGGGAGGTAGCGGAGGCAATGAGCAGTTCTTC.